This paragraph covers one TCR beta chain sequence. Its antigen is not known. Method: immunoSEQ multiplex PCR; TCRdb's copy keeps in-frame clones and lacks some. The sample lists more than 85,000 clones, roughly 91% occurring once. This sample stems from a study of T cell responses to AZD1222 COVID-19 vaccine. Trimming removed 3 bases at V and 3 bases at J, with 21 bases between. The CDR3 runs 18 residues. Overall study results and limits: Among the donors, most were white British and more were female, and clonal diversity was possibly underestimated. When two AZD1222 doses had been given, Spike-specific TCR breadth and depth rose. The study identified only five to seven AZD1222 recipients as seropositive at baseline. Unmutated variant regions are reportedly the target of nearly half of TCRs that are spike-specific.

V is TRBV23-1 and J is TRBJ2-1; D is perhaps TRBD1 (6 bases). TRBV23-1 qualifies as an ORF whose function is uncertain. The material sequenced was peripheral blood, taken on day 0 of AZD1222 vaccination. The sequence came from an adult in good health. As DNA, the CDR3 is TGCGCCAGCAGTCATAAAGACAGGCCCTTAACTGGCTACAATGAGCAGTTCTTC. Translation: CASSHKDRPLTGYNEQFF.